The rows below give T cell receptor beta chains drawn from one sample of a study of T cell responses to AZD1222 COVID-19 vaccine. Data came from immunoSEQ multiplex PCR; TCRdb stores just in-frame clones and leaves some out. The sample yields approximately 190,000 clones, around 87% seen once. The material sequenced was peripheral blood, taken on day 0 of MenACWY control vaccination. The receptors originated from an adult in good health. Each CDR3 is given with its conserved first and last residue. A D gene is named only where the DNA matches it firmly. Rows give clone size only sometimes, using once, few, many, or a class for an expanded clone.

CASSYGGGANTEAFF TGTGCCAGCAGTTACGGGGGGGGCGCTAACACTGAAGCTTTCTTT TRBJ1-1 once TRBV6-5 -
CASSFGPYGSSYEQYF TGCGCCAGCAGCTTCGGCCCTTATGGGAGCTCCTACGAGCAGTACTTC TRBJ2-7 - TRBV5-1 -
CASSGNGGESTDTQYF TGTGCCAGTAGTGGCAACGGGGGGGAGAGCACAGATACGCAGTATTTT TRBJ2-3 - TRBV19 TRBD2
CASSTLGLAGGSYSYEQYF TGTGCCAGCAGCACCCTGGGACTAGCGGGAGGGTCCTACTCCTACGAGCAGTACTTC TRBJ2-7 - TRBV4-2 TRBD2
CASSSRANQPQHF TGTGCCAGCAGTAGTAGGGCCAATCAGCCCCAGCATTTT TRBJ1-5 - TRBV6-5 -
CASSPRRDSNSPLHF TGTGCCAGCAGCCCGAGACGGGACAGCAATTCACCCCTCCACTTT TRBJ1-6 - TRBV7-8 TRBD1
CASSLMDRGTYEQYF TGTGCCAGCAGTTTAATGGACAGGGGGACCTACGAGCAGTACTTC TRBJ2-7 - TRBV27 TRBD1
CASRGAGGSYNEQFF TGTGCCAGCAGAGGAGCGGGGGGCTCCTACAATGAGCAGTTCTTC TRBJ2-1 - TRBV28 TRBD2
CASSPSSSGRPDEQYF TGTGCCAGCTCACCCTCCTCTAGCGGGAGGCCCGACGAGCAGTACTTC TRBJ2-7 - TRBV18 TRBD2
CASSFGQQETQYF TGCGCCAGCAGCTTTGGGCAGCAAGAGACCCAGTACTTC TRBJ2-5 - TRBV5-1 -
CASSQEGAGGYEQYF TGTGCCAGCAGCCAGGAAGGAGCGGGGGGCTACGAGCAGTACTTC TRBJ2-7 - TRBV6-1 TRBD2
CASSPRRGENTGELFF TGCGCCAGCAGCCCGAGGCGGGGCGAGAACACCGGGGAGCTGTTTTTT TRBJ2-2 - TRBV5-1 -
CASSTGQGSTEAFF TGTGCCAGCAGTACCGGACAGGGGAGCACTGAAGCTTTCTTT TRBJ1-1 few TRBV6-2/TRBV6-3 TRBD1
CASSVAGVPNYGYTF TGTGCCAGCAGCGTAGCTGGAGTCCCTAACTATGGCTACACCTTC TRBJ1-2 - TRBV9 -
CASSLTGQGRDEQYF TGTGCCAGCAGCTTGACTGGACAGGGTAGGGACGAGCAGTACTTC TRBJ2-7 - TRBV5-6 TRBD1
CASSRIDRDPYNSPLHF TGTGCCAGCAGCCGCATCGACAGGGACCCCTATAATTCACCCCTCCACTTT TRBJ1-6 - TRBV16 TRBD1
CASSPYRGPNEKLFF TGTGCCAGCAGTCCTTACAGGGGGCCTAATGAAAAACTGTTTTTT TRBJ1-4 - TRBV28 TRBD1
CASSFSDSGAYEQYF TGTGCCAGCAGTTTTTCGGATAGCGGGGCCTACGAGCAGTACTTC TRBJ2-7 - TRBV28 TRBD2
CASTFSHVNTGELFF TGTGCCAGCACCTTCTCACATGTGAACACCGGGGAGCTGTTTTTT TRBJ2-2 - TRBV28 -
CASSTYLGGRGTDTQYF TGTGCCAGCAGCACATATCTAGGAGGGAGAGGCACAGATACGCAGTATTTT TRBJ2-3 - TRBV13 -
CASSSTVSGNGTGELFF TGTGCCAGCAGCTCGACCGTCAGCGGGAATGGCACCGGGGAGCTGTTTTTT TRBJ2-2 once TRBV11-3 TRBD2
CASSIVVASGIGDTQYF TGTGCCAGTAGTATAGTGGTCGCTAGCGGGATTGGGGATACGCAGTATTTT TRBJ2-3 - TRBV19 TRBD2
CASSLTGALNVGVAFF TGCGCCAGCAGCCTGACAGGGGCCCTGAACGTAGGTGTAGCTTTCTTT TRBJ1-1 - TRBV5-1 TRBD1
CAWSVLGGLAVGEQFF TGTGCCTGGAGTGTATTAGGCGGACTAGCTGTCGGTGAGCAGTTCTTC TRBJ2-1 - TRBV30 TRBD2
CASSPGQGLSGELFF TGTGCCAGTAGTCCGGGACAGGGGCTCAGCGGGGAGCTGTTTTTT TRBJ2-2 - TRBV19 TRBD1
CASSLGLAVTYEQYF TGCGCCAGCAGCTTAGGACTAGCGGTTACCTACGAGCAGTACTTC TRBJ2-7 - TRBV5-1 TRBD2
CASSLGLAGVSYNEQFF TGTGCCAGCAGCTTGGGACTAGCGGGAGTCTCCTACAATGAGCAGTTCTTC TRBJ2-1 - TRBV7-2 TRBD2
CATLAGGEETQYF TGTGCCACCTTAGCGGGTGGGGAAGAGACCCAGTACTTC TRBJ2-5 - TRBV10-3 TRBD2
CASSLYRNTEAFF TGCGCCAGCAGCTTGTACAGGAACACTGAAGCTTTCTTT TRBJ1-1 few TRBV5-1 -
CSVEPQGIYGYTF TGCAGCGTTGAACCGCAGGGAATATATGGCTACACCTTC TRBJ1-2 - TRBV29-1 -
CASSPQGQLDGYTF TGTGCCAGCAGTCCACAGGGACAGCTTGATGGCTACACCTTC TRBJ1-2 - TRBV28 TRBD1
CASSQIGVWNTEAFF TGTGCCAGCTCCCAGATAGGGGTATGGAACACTGAAGCTTTCTTT TRBJ1-1 - TRBV18 -
CASSLGQTINSPLHF TGCGCCAGCAGCTTGGGTCAGACAATTAATTCACCCCTCCACTTT TRBJ1-6 - TRBV5-1 -
CAWSGGADTQYF TGTGCCTGGAGTGGGGGGGCAGATACGCAGTATTTT TRBJ2-3 - TRBV30 -
CASSRAVRTRSSYNEQFF TGTGCCAGTAGTAGAGCCGTAAGGACTCGAAGCTCCTACAATGAGCAGTTCTTC TRBJ2-1 - TRBV19 -
CASSIGGRGADTQYF TGTGCCAGTAGTATAGGCGGCAGGGGCGCAGATACGCAGTATTTT TRBJ2-3 - TRBV19 -
CAWDTNYGYTF TGTGCCTGGGATACGAACTATGGCTACACCTTC TRBJ1-2 - TRBV30 -
CASSLGGSTQETQYF TGTGCTAGCAGCTTAGGGGGTTCGACCCAAGAGACCCAGTACTTC TRBJ2-5 - TRBV7-7 -
CSVGLLTGGRAFF TGCAGCGTTGGCTTACTCACAGGGGGCAGAGCTTTCTTT TRBJ1-1 - TRBV29-1 TRBD1
CASSLQGQGYSNQPQHF TGTGCCAGCAGCCTGCAGGGACAGGGATATAGCAATCAGCCCCAGCATTTT TRBJ1-5 - TRBV7-8 TRBD1
CASKDSGGNSPLHF TGCGCCAGCAAGGACTCGGGCGGTAATTCACCCCTCCACTTT TRBJ1-6 - TRBV5-1 -
CASSVSAIYNEQFF TGTGCCAGCAGCGTCTCGGCGATTTACAATGAGCAGTTCTTC TRBJ2-1 - TRBV9 -
CASSLQGHNSPLHF TGTGCCAGCAGCTTACAGGGGCACAATTCACCCCTCCACTTT TRBJ1-6 once TRBV7-2 -
CASKSGTGNYGYTF TGTGCCAGCAAATCCGGGACAGGGAACTATGGCTACACCTTC TRBJ1-2 few TRBV6-5 TRBD1
CASSPWEDTGNTIYF TGTGCCAGCAGCCCGTGGGAGGATACTGGAAACACCATATATTTT TRBJ1-3 - TRBV7-6 -
CASSREQGYEQYF TGTGCCAGCAGTCGGGAACAGGGGTACGAGCAGTACTTC TRBJ2-7 - TRBV28 TRBD1
CASSLDTGTDTQYF TGTGCCAGCAGCTTAGACACGGGGACGGATACGCAGTATTTT TRBJ2-3 - TRBV7-2 -
CASSGRLSAGQDTEAFF TGTGCCAGTAGTGGCCGACTTTCGGCAGGGCAGGACACTGAAGCTTTCTTT TRBJ1-1 - TRBV19 -
CASSLSPAGSLSTGELFF TGTGCCAGCAGTTTATCCCCCGCGGGTTCCCTCTCCACCGGGGAGCTGTTTTTT TRBJ2-2 - TRBV28 -
CARPGQVNTEAFF TGTGCCAGGCCCGGACAGGTGAACACTGAAGCTTTCTTT TRBJ1-1 - TRBV19 TRBD1
CASAPHTGELFF TGTGCCAGTGCCCCTCACACCGGGGAGCTGTTTTTT TRBJ2-2 - TRBV19 -
CASMPGQGGEQYF TGCGCCAGCATGCCGGGACAGGGAGGCGAGCAGTACTTC TRBJ2-7 once TRBV5-1 TRBD1
CASRRTGANGELFF TGTGCCAGCAGGAGGACAGGGGCCAACGGGGAGCTGTTTTTT TRBJ2-2 - TRBV7-9 TRBD1
CASSQGVRETQYF TGTGCCAGCAGTCAAGGGGTACGAGAGACCCAGTACTTC TRBJ2-5 - TRBV7-2 -
CSGKGVSGRPTDTQYF TGCAGCGGGAAGGGTGTTAGCGGGAGGCCCACAGATACGCAGTATTTT TRBJ2-3 - TRBV29-1 TRBD2
CASSPGTSGATGELFF TGTGCCAGCAGCCCAGGGACTAGCGGGGCTACCGGGGAGCTGTTTTTT TRBJ2-2 once TRBV5-4 TRBD2